Each of the 14 T cell receptor beta chains below was sequenced from the same sample in a study of cytomegalovirus exposure and HLA in healthy donors. Primers: 60 Vbeta forward and 13 Jbeta reverse. The data were produced by immunoSEQ multiplex PCR, yet TCRdb's version contains in-frame clones alone and is incomplete. This sample's clone table lists 95,000 to 150,000 clones. Sequencing was done on a sample of PBMCs. The receptors derive from a man between 18 and 29 years old in good health and CMV-seronegative.

The DNA for the CDR3 is TGTGCCAGCAGTCCGTCGGGCTATGGCTACACCTTC. As protein: CASSPSGYGYTF. The chain couples TRBV28 to TRBJ1-2; D unresolved. The CDR3 runs 12 residues. Trimming stripped 5 bases from V and 4 bases from J, with 8 bases between. CDR1 and CDR2 from the germline V gene are MDHEN and SYDVKM.

J is TRBJ1-5 and V is TRBV11-2; maybe TRBD1 (6 bases). The CDR3 has 16 amino acids. Trimming removed 0 bases from V and 5 bases from J, with 14 bases in between. Per the germline V gene, CDR1 is SGHAT and CDR2 is FQNNGV. CDR3 DNA: TGTGCCAGCAGCTTAGATCCGGAGGCAGGGGATCAGCCCCAGCATTTT. It yields the protein CASSLDPEAGDQPQHF.

The V and J genes are TRBV18 and TRBJ2-1; 10 bases align to TRBD1. The trim removed 2 bases at V and 4 bases at J, leaving 5 bases unmatched. CDR1 and CDR2 from the germline V gene are KGHSH and LQKENI. The CDR3 runs to 16 residues. The CDR3: CASSPRQGAQYNEQFF. The CDR3 nucleotides read TGTGCCAGCTCACCAAGACAGGGGGCCCAATACAATGAGCAGTTCTTC. Combining the CDR3 with reference TRBV18 and TRBJ2-1 gives the whole variable domain NAGVMQNPRHLVRRRGQEARLRCSPMKGHSHVYWYRQLPEEGLKFMVYLQKENIIDESGMPKERFSAEFPKEGPSILRIQQVVRGDSAAYFCASSPRQGAQYNEQFFGPGTRLTVL.

The rearrangement links TRBV5-4 to TRBJ2-7; 12 nucleotides align to TRBD1. There are 15 residues in the CDR3. Germline V CDR1 and CDR2: SGHNT, YYREEE (reference sequence). Germline trimming cut 5 bases from V and 7 bases from J; bases unmatched to any gene: 10. DNA for the CDR3: TGTGCCAGCAGTTCCCGGGACAGGGGGCTCGGGGAGCAGTACTTC. Its protein is CASSSRDRGLGEQYF.

The chain carries TRBV7-9 and TRBJ2-6; D perhaps matches TRBD1 (5 bases). The germline V gene encodes CDR1 SEHNR and CDR2 FQNEAQ (reference sequence). This CDR3 is built from 15 residues. The germline V and J ends were trimmed by 5 bases and 4 bases, with 12 bases remaining between them. The CDR3 spells CASSPRVRGANVLTF. The CDR3 DNA follows: TGTGCCAGCAGCCCCAGGGTGCGCGGGGCCAACGTCCTGACTTTC.

The V and J genes are TRBV27 and TRBJ1-5; D gene unclear. V was cut by 2 bases and J by 3 bases, with 8 bases left in between. This CDR3 contains 14 residues. Germline V lookup: CDR1 MNHEY, CDR2 SMNVEV (reference sequence). The CDR3 region is CASSLGGLNQPQHF. DNA for the CDR3: TGTGCCAGCAGTTTAGGCGGGCTCAATCAGCCCCAGCATTTT.

DNA for the CDR3: TGTGCCAGTAGTATGAGGGGACAGATCACAGATACGCAGTATTTT. Protein sequence: CASSMRGQITDTQYF. V is TRBV19 and J is TRBJ2-3; TRBD1 matches at 7 bases. V trimming: 3 bases; J trimming: 2 bases; junction bases outside the gene matches: 5. Germline V gene lookup returns CDR1 LNHDA and CDR2 SQIVND (reference sequence). This CDR3 is 15 amino acids long.

V gene TRBV7-9 combines with J gene TRBJ1-5; maybe TRBD1 (5 bases). Germline V lookup: CDR1 SEHNR, CDR2 FQNEAQ (reference sequence). V dropped 5 bases and J dropped 4 bases, with 24 bases sitting between them. The CDR3 totals 18 residues. The CDR3 reads CASSRGGGIPPKNQPQHF. The CDR3 DNA is TGTGCCAGCAGCAGGGGCGGCGGAATCCCCCCGAAGAATCAGCCCCAGCATTTT.

The chain combines TRBV28 with TRBJ2-7, with D possibly being TRBD2 (5 bases). This CDR3 is 14 amino acids long. Germline CDR1 is MDHEN and CDR2 is SYDVKM. Trimming took off 4 bases at V and 0 bases at J, with 10 bases between the two ends. This CDR3 is CASSYSGYSYEQYF. CDR3 nucleotide sequence: TGTGCCAGCAGTTACTCGGGATACTCCTACGAGCAGTACTTC.

The CDR3 here is CASSLEGHASFNPYEQYF. CDR3 in DNA: TGTGCCAGCAGCTTAGAGGGGCATGCGTCTTTTAATCCCTACGAGCAGTACTTC. The J gene is TRBJ2-7, the V gene TRBV7-9; maybe TRBD1 (5 bases). Germline CDR1 is SEHNR and CDR2 is FQNEAQ (reference sequence). The CDR3 loop spans 18 amino acids. The V and J ends lost 1 base and 2 bases respectively, with 21 bases between them.

Here the CDR3 DNA reads TGTGCCAGCGGAGTCTCTGGGGCCAACGTCCTGACTTTC. Its protein product is CASGVSGANVLTF. The chain couples TRBV6-5 to TRBJ2-6; D gene uncertain. The CDR3 has 13 amino acids. V was cut by 8 bases and J by 0 bases, with 5 bases left in between. CDR1 is MNHEY, CDR2 SVGAGI, per germline.

The genes are TRBV11-1 and TRBJ1-1, with 9 bases that match TRBD1. The CDR3 has 17 residues. The germline gives CDR1 SGHAT, CDR2 FQDESV (reference sequence). V shed 4 bases, J shed 4 bases, and the junction held 13 bases outside the gene matches. The CDR3 bases are TGTGCCAGCAGCTCGGGACAGGGATCTTTTTCGGGCACTGAAGCTTTCTTT. Translated: CASSSGQGSFSGTEAFF.

The CDR3 DNA sequence: TGCAGCGCCGTGACAGGGACCTCCTACGAGCAGTACTTC. This codes for CSAVTGTSYEQYF. This sequence joins TRBV29-1 and TRBJ2-7, with 7 bases aligning to TRBD1. The CDR3 sequence is 13 residues long. V dropped 7 bases and J dropped 0; count of bases not matched to a gene: 6. Germline V gene lookup returns CDR1 SQVTM and CDR2 ANQGSEA.

The CDR3, as DNA: TGTGCCACCAGCAGAGAGGACAGGTGGGGGATCGGTTCACCCCTCCACTTT. It yields the protein CATSREDRWGIGSPLHF. The chain couples TRBV15 to TRBJ1-6, with 7 bases that match TRBD1. This CDR3 comprises 17 residues. Trimming at V came to 0 bases and at J to 9 bases, leaving 11 bases not matched to a gene. Per the germline V gene, CDR1 is LNHNV and CDR2 is YYDKDF (reference sequence). Supplemented by reference TRBV15 and TRBJ1-6, the full variable domain reads DAMVIQNPRYQVTQFGKPVTLSCSQTLNHNVMYWYQQKSSQAPKLLFHYYDKDFNNEADTPDNFQSRRPNTSFCFLDIRSPGLGDTAMYLCATSREDRWGIGSPLHFGNGTRLTVT.